This TCR beta chain was observed in a study of CD8 T cells in ankylosing spondylitis. The CDR3 sequence is 16 residues long. Per the germline V gene, CDR1 is SGHNT and CDR2 is YENEEA. Trimming left V 5 bases short and J 1 base short, with 15 bases between. One entry per CDR3 protein results from TCRdb running MiXCR on the 5' RACE reads. The data contain fewer than 400,000 distinct CDR3 sequences, 14% to 15% of them seen just once; the ten biggest clones take up about 1%. What was sequenced was blood, either unsorted or a sorted T cell fraction (not recorded which). V is TRBV11-3 and J is TRBJ1-3; D remains ambiguous. This sequence originates from a male donor with ankylosing spondylitis or in good health (not recorded which). For the CDR3, the DNA is TGTGCCAGCAGCATTGATGGCGGGAGGTCTGGAAACACCATATATTTT. As protein: CASSIDGGRSGNTIYF.